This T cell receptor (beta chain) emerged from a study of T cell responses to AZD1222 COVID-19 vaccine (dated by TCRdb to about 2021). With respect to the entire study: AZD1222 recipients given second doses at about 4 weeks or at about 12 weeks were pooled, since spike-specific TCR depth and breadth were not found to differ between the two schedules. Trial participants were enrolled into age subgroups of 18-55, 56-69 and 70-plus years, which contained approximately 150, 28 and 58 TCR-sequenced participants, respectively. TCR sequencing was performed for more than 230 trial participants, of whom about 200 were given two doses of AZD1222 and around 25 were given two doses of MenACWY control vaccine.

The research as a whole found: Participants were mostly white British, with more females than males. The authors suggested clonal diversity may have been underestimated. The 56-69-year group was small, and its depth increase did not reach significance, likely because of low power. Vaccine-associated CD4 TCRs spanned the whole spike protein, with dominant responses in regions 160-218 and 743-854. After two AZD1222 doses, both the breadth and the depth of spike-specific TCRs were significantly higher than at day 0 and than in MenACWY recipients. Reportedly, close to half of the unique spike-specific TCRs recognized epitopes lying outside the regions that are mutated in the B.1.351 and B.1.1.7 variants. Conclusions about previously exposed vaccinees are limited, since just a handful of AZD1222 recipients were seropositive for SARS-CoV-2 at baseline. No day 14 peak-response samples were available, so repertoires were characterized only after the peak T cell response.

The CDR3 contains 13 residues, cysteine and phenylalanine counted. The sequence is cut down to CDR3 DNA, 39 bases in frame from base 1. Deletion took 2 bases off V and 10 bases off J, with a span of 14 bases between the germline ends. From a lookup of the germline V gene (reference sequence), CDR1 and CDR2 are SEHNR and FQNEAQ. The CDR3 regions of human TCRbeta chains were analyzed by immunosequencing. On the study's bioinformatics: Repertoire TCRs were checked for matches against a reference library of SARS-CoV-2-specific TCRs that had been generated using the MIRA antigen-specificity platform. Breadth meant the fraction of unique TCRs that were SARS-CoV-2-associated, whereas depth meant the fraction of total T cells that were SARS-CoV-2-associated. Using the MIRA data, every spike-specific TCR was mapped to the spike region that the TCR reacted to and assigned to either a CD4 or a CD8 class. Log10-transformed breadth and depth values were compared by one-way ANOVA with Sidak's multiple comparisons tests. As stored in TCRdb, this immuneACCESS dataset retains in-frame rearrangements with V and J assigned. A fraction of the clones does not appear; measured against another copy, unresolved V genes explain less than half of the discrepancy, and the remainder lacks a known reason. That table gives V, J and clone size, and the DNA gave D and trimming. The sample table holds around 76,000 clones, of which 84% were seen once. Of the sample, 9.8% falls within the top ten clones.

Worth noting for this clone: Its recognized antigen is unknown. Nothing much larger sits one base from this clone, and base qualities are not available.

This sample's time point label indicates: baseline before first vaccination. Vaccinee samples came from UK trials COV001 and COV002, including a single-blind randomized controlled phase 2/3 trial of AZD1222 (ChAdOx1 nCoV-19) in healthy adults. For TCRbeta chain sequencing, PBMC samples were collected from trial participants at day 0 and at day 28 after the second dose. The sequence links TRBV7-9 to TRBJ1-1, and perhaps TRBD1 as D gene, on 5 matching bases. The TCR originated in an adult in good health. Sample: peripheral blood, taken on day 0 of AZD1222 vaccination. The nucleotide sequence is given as TGTGCCAGCAGCTTAAATCTCAGGGAGAGAGCTTTCTTT. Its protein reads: CASSLNLRERAFF.